Listed below are T cell receptor beta chains from one sample, sequenced in a study of identical twins. TCRdb recomputed calls from the 5' RACE reads with MiXCR, one row per CDR3 protein. The sample has 430,000 or so distinct CDR3 sequences, 20% to 25% seen once. Another study also made use of these data, one on T cells expressing NK-cell markers.

Material for sequencing was CD4+ T cells sorted from blood. These receptors all come from a woman between 18 and 30 years old in good health. Each CDR3 is given with its conserved first and last residue. D genes are given only for firm matches. Not all rows give a size; the values are once, few, many and, for expanded clones, a class.

v_call	clone_size	j_call	d_call	cdr3_nt	cdr3_aa
TRBV5-5	NA	TRBJ1-5	NA	TGTGCCAGCAGCTTGGGTTACAGGTGGGATCAGCCCCAGCATTTT	CASSLGYRWDQPQHF
TRBV2	NA	TRBJ2-2	TRBD1	TGTGCCAGCAGGGGACAGCTCCTGGTGAAAGCCGGGGAGCTGTTTTTT	CASRGQLLVKAGELFF
TRBV12-3/TRBV12-4	NA	TRBJ2-3	TRBD2	TGTGCCAGCAGTCCCCCTGGACTAGCGGGGAGGCATACGCAGTATTTT	CASSPPGLAGRHTQYF
TRBV9	few	TRBJ2-7	NA	TGTGCCAGCAGCCGCGCTTCAGCGTCCTACGAGCAGTACTTC	CASSRASASYEQYF
TRBV7-2	few	TRBJ1-4	NA	TGTGCCAGCAGCTTAATGAAGGCCGAAAAACTGTTTTTT	CASSLMKAEKLFF
TRBV7-8	few	TRBJ2-5	TRBD1	TGTGCCAGCAGCTTACAGGGGGCCGGGGAGACCCAGTACTTC	CASSLQGAGETQYF
TRBV20-1	NA	TRBJ2-7	NA	TGCAGTGCTACTCGAGACGTAACCTACGAGCAGTACTTC	CSATRDVTYEQYF
TRBV20-1	NA	TRBJ2-7	NA	TGCAGTGCTAGTTTGAGAGTTTCCAACGAGCAGTACTTC	CSASLRVSNEQYF
TRBV7-8	few	TRBJ1-2	NA	TGTGCCAGCAGCCCCCCGGTCTATGGCTACACCTTC	CASSPPVYGYTF
TRBV29-1	few	TRBJ2-2	TRBD1	TGCAGCGTCATGACAGGGTTGCGGGAGCTGTTTTTT	CSVMTGLRELFF
TRBV18	NA	TRBJ1-2	NA	TGTGCCAGCTCACCTGCAGGGAGGAACTATGGCTACACCTTC	CASSPAGRNYGYTF
TRBV7-9	NA	TRBJ2-5	NA	TGTGCCAGCAGCTTTGGGCAGATGGAGACCCAGTACTTC	CASSFGQMETQYF
TRBV10-3	few	TRBJ2-1	TRBD2	TGTGCCATCAGTGAGACTAGCGGGGGGAAGCAGTTCTTC	CAISETSGGKQFF
TRBV14	NA	TRBJ2-1	TRBD2	TGTGCCAGCAGCCAAGGGCTAGCGGTCATCAATGAGCAGTTCTTC	CASSQGLAVINEQFF
TRBV2	NA	TRBJ1-5	NA	TGTGCCAGCAGTGTCGGGGCAGCCCAGCATTTT	CASSVGAAQHF
TRBV10-2	few	TRBJ2-1	NA	TGCGCCAGCAGTGGTGGGTTTCGCTACAATGAGCAGTTCTTC	CASSGGFRYNEQFF
TRBV27	NA	TRBJ2-2	TRBD1	TGTGCCAGCCGGACAGGGGCCCTCTTAGGGACCGGGGAGCTGTTTTTT	CASRTGALLGTGELFF
TRBV12-3/TRBV12-4	NA	TRBJ1-5	NA	TGTGCCAGCAGTTTATCCACCGGGAGCAATCAGCCCCAGCATTTT	CASSLSTGSNQPQHF
TRBV3-1	NA	TRBJ2-7	NA	TGTGCCAGCAGCCAAGTGGCTAGCGTCTCCTACGAGCAGTACTTC	CASSQVASVSYEQYF
TRBV4-1	NA	TRBJ2-1	TRBD1	TGCGCCAGCAGCCCAGGCCCTGACAGGGAATCGATTGAGCAGTTCTTC	CASSPGPDRESIEQFF
TRBV20-1	NA	TRBJ2-1	TRBD1	TGCAGTGCATCCCCAGGATCACAGGGGAATGAGCAGTTCTTC	CSASPGSQGNEQFF
TRBV20-1	few	TRBJ2-3	NA	TGCAGTGCTCCCCCCCGGGACGGGGCAGATACGCAGTATTTT	CSAPPRDGADTQYF
TRBV4-2	few	TRBJ2-4	TRBD2	TGTGCCAGCAGCCAAGATCGTAGCGGGGGGAAAAACATTCAGTACTTC	CASSQDRSGGKNIQYF
TRBV10-3	NA	TRBJ2-2	TRBD1	TGTGCCTCCCGCCGATTGGGACAGGGAGCCGGGGAGCTGTTTTTT	CASRRLGQGAGELFF
TRBV4-3	NA	TRBJ2-3	NA	TGCGCCAGCAGCCAAGACTACATCACAGATACGCAGTATTTT	CASSQDYITDTQYF
TRBV10-3	NA	TRBJ2-1	NA	TGTGCCACGTCCTCGCCGGGAGTCGCCAAGGGATACAATGAGCAGTTCTTC	CATSSPGVAKGYNEQFF
TRBV6-5	few	TRBJ1-1	NA	TGTGCCAGCAGCTCACAAGGGGAAGCTTTCTTT	CASSSQGEAFF
TRBV11-2	NA	TRBJ2-1	TRBD2	TGTGCCAGCAGCCACGGGCTAGCGGGGATTAGCTCCTACAATGAGCAGTTCTTC	CASSHGLAGISSYNEQFF
TRBV7-9	NA	TRBJ2-3	TRBD2	TGTGCCAGCAGCATCGGACTAGCGGGAGATACGCAGTATTTT	CASSIGLAGDTQYF
TRBV3-1	NA	TRBJ2-1	TRBD2	TGTGCCAGCAGCTCGGGACTAGCGGGGGCAAGAACCTACAATGAGCAGTTCTTC	CASSSGLAGARTYNEQFF
TRBV20-1	NA	TRBJ2-7	NA	TGCAGTGCTGGGAGCTCACGGGTCTACGAGCAGTACTTC	CSAGSSRVYEQYF
TRBV9	NA	TRBJ2-2	NA	TGTGCCAGCAGCGTAGGGGTCAGGGTCACCGGGGAGCTGTTTTTT	CASSVGVRVTGELFF
TRBV20-1	NA	TRBJ2-4	NA	TGCAGTGCTAGGTCAGGAAAAAACATTCAGTACTTC	CSARSGKNIQYF
TRBV15	NA	TRBJ2-7	TRBD1	TGTGCCACCAGCAGAGATCTTTTGGGACAGGGGCCCTACGAGCAGTACTTC	CATSRDLLGQGPYEQYF
TRBV20-1	few	TRBJ2-1	NA	TGCAGTGCTAGAGATCTGCTCAATTCCAATGAGCAGTTCTTC	CSARDLLNSNEQFF
TRBV10-3	NA	TRBJ1-5	TRBD1	TGTGCCATCAGTGGGACAGGCGAAAGCCAGCCCCAGCATTTT	CAISGTGESQPQHF
TRBV20-1	many	TRBJ2-1	NA	TGCAGTGCTAGTTCTAGCGCACAACAGGAGCAGTTCTTC	CSASSSAQQEQFF
TRBV30	few	TRBJ1-6	TRBD1	TGTGCCTTGACCCCAGGGGGTAATTCACCCCTCCACTTT	CALTPGGNSPLHF
TRBV7-2	NA	TRBJ2-7	TRBD2	TGTGCCAGCAGCTCCGTAGCGGGAGTGGTTAAAGAGCAGTACTTC	CASSSVAGVVKEQYF
TRBV7-9	NA	TRBJ1-1	NA	TGTGCCAGCAGCTTAGGACACAGGAACACTGAAGCTTTCTTT	CASSLGHRNTEAFF
TRBV5-1	few	TRBJ2-3	NA	TGCGCCAGCAGCTTGGTAGGGGGTGATACGCAGTATTTT	CASSLVGGDTQYF
TRBV10-3	NA	TRBJ2-1	TRBD2	TGTGCCATCAGTGGGACTAGCGGGGGGGAAGGAGAGCAGTTCTTC	CAISGTSGGEGEQFF
TRBV6-5	NA	TRBJ2-3	TRBD2	TGTGCCAGCAGTTACCCGGCTAGCGGAACAGATACGCAGTATTTT	CASSYPASGTDTQYF
TRBV6-1	NA	TRBJ2-3	NA	TGTGCCAGCAGGGAATTGAGGGGACCCACAGATACGCAGTATTTT	CASRELRGPTDTQYF
TRBV12-3/TRBV12-4	many	TRBJ2-2	TRBD2	TGTGCCAGCAGTTACAGACTAGCGGGAACGAGGTTGGAGCTGTTTTTT	CASSYRLAGTRLELFF
TRBV20-1	NA	TRBJ2-1	NA	TGCAGTGCTAGAGATCAGAGGAGTGAGCAGTTCTTC	CSARDQRSEQFF